Included here is one T cell receptor (beta chain) sequence, with context. Its specificity is unknown. The CDR3 runs to 15 residues. V was trimmed by 4 bases and J by 3 bases, leaving 15 bases between them. Germline lookup yields CDR1 KGHDR and CDR2 SFDVKD. This sample stems from a study of blood T cells in healthy people across ages. Across the whole study: There was about one barcoded beta molecule captured by template switching per two T cells.

The study, taken as a whole, reports: Unsorted PBMCs prevented conclusive naive versus antigen-experienced comparison.

With a J-beta primer mix and a sample-barcoded 5' primer, a second PCR ran about 7 to 11 cycles. Each sample yielded at least 2.5 million CDR3-containing paired-end reads. One entry per CDR3 protein, called by TCRdb with MiXCR from the 5' RACE reads. The sample holds about 1.8 million distinct CDR3 sequences; less than 50% are singletons and the top ten take less than 2.5%. Specimen: blood. The chain recombines TRBV24-1 with TRBJ2-7; D might be TRBD1 (6 bases). This TCR derives from a woman in her thirties or forties in good health. CDR3 loop: CATSDLGPTGYEQYF. Written as DNA, the CDR3 is TGTGCCACCAGTGACCTCGGTCCGACAGGCTACGAGCAGTACTTC.